This record looks at one T cell receptor (beta chain) sequence and its context. Germline values: CDR1 SEHNR, CDR2 FQNEAQ (reference sequence). This CDR3 is built from 15 residues. Trimming stripped 5 bases from V and 5 bases from J, with 18 bases between. This specimen comes from a study of CD8 T cells in Susac syndrome. Random hexamers were used to reverse transcribe an amount of roughly 0.45 to 1 ug RNA. By means of immunoSEQ multiplex PCR, TCR beta CDR3 spanning 54 Vbeta and 13 Jbeta underwent amplification. TCRdb processed the immunoSEQ multiplex PCR reads anew with MiXCR; each CDR3 protein has one entry. Of about 300,000 distinct CDR3 sequences listed, 92% are singletons. High-throughput TCR beta sequencing covered peripheral CD8+ and CD4+ T cells. Each multiple sclerosis control was a treatment-naive patient with relapsing-remitting disease that was either stable or active. Isolation of CD8+ and CD4+ T cells was performed negatively, whereas enrichment of TEMRA cells was done by FACS.

The J gene is TRBJ2-5, the V gene TRBV7-9; the D is unclear. The clonotype was recovered from a human donor with multiple sclerosis. The specimen sequenced was CD4+ T cells from PBMCs. CDR3 region: CASSRPSAVRETQYF. Here the CDR3 DNA reads TGTGCCAGCAGCCGACCTTCTGCAGTTCGGGAGACCCAGTACTTC.